This T cell receptor beta chain stems from a study of beta chain features in type 1 diabetes. Across the study: Patients looked much like healthy donors when it came to age, gender and cell yields. Study-level findings and limits: People with Type 1 diabetes carried modestly yet significantly shorter TCRB CDR3s in all four CD4+ subsets.

Expressed TCRB transcripts were sequenced after all isolated RNA was converted to cDNA. Assay: immunoSEQ multiplex PCR; the TCRdb copy retains only in-frame clones and omits some. The sample carries some 99,000 clones, approximately 37% recorded once. This CDR3 spans 17 amino acids. CDR1 and CDR2 (germline): SGHTA, FQGNSA. The ends lost 4 bases at V and 2 bases at J; junction bases unmatched: 11. Only one heparinised blood draw was taken per donor, and its volume averaged approximately 0.11 L. CD45RO/CCR7/CD25/CD127/CD95/CD27 staining was used to isolate CD4+ naive, central memory, regulatory and stem cell-like memory cells by sorting. With respect to this clone: No antigen is known for it.

This chain joins TRBV7-2 and TRBJ2-5; TRBD2 matches 9 bases. Material: stem cell memory CD4+ T cells from blood. The sequence was obtained from a woman between 18 and 29 years old in good health. The CDR3 sequence: CASSSRRASGTQETQYF. CDR3 sequence (DNA): TGTGCCAGCAGCTCACGTCGCGCTAGCGGGACACAAGAGACCCAGTACTTC.